This T cell receptor beta chain was recovered during a study of blood T cell repertoires in COVID-19. The CDR3 runs to 16 residues. From germline, CDR1 is MNHEY and CDR2 SMNVEV (reference sequence). Germline trimming cut 5 bases from V and 8 bases from J; bases unmatched to any gene: 8. In the original workflow: Amplification with reference gene primers provided the estimates of nucleated cell counts. The repertoire was sequenced with immunoSEQ multiplex PCR; TCRdb's copy has only in-frame clones and lacks some. V and J calls and clone size are as listed in that table; D and trimming were resolved from the DNA. The table has 410,000 or so clones, over 75% seen once. In Seattle, patients joined the study during active infection and were tracked longitudinally.

The rearrangement joins TRBV27 to TRBJ2-1, with TRBD2 identical over 14 bases. The TCR was taken from a woman in her thirties or forties with COVID-19, enrolled during active disease. Sequences were obtained from peripheral blood. The CDR3, as DNA: TGTGCCAGCAGTCTCGGGACTAGCGGGAGTATATATGAGCAGTTCTTC. Protein sequence: CASSLGTSGSIYEQFF.